These T cell receptor beta chains were read from a single sample in a study of regulatory T cells in long-lasting Graves disease. TCRdb used MiXCR to reprocess the multiplex PCR reads, holding one entry per CDR3 protein. The repertoire holds 530,000 or so distinct CDR3 sequences, roughly 16% seen once, with 12% in the top ten. This sample also belongs to another study, concerning T cells in Graves' hyperthyroidism and ophthalmopathy.

The starting material was peripheral blood mononuclear cells (PBMCs), obtained at new diagnosis, from a patient treated with antithyroid drugs. The receptors were sampled from a man aged 18 to 29 with Graves disease. CDR3s include the opening cysteine and the closing phenylalanine or tryptophan. The order of the fields is J gene, D gene, V gene, clone size, CDR3 DNA, CDR3 protein. A D gene is named only where the DNA matches it firmly. Not every row has a clone size; where given, it reads once, few, many or a size class.

j_gene: TRBJ2-7; d_gene: TRBD1; v_gene: TRBV6-2/TRBV6-3; abundance: few; CDR3nt: TGTGCCAGCACGAGACAGGGGACCTACGAGCAGTACTTC; CDR3aa: CASTRQGTYEQYF
j_gene: TRBJ2-1; d_gene: TRBD2; v_gene: TRBV20-1; abundance: NA; CDR3nt: TGCAGTGCTAGAGACCTAGCGGGAGGTCGGTTCTTC; CDR3aa: CSARDLAGGRFF
j_gene: TRBJ2-7; d_gene: NA; v_gene: TRBV2; abundance: few; CDR3nt: TGTGCCAGCAGTGAAGCGGGCAGGGTCTACGAGCAGTACTTC; CDR3aa: CASSEAGRVYEQYF
j_gene: TRBJ2-1; d_gene: TRBD2; v_gene: TRBV20-1; abundance: NA; CDR3nt: TGCAGTGCTTCTAGCGGGAGTCGTTTCAATGAGCAGTTCTTC; CDR3aa: CSASSGSRFNEQFF
j_gene: TRBJ2-7; d_gene: TRBD2; v_gene: TRBV2; abundance: many; CDR3nt: TGTGCCAGCAGTGAAATTAGCGGGGGGAGCTCCTACGAGCAGTACTTC; CDR3aa: CASSEISGGSSYEQYF
j_gene: TRBJ2-3; d_gene: NA; v_gene: TRBV27; abundance: NA; CDR3nt: TGTGCCAGCAGTTTTGCCCTCCTTTCCACAGATACGCAGTATTTT; CDR3aa: CASSFALLSTDTQYF
j_gene: TRBJ1-5; d_gene: NA; v_gene: TRBV19; abundance: few; CDR3nt: TGTGCCAGTAGTACGTTGACCGGTAGCAATCAGCCCCAGCATTTT; CDR3aa: CASSTLTGSNQPQHF
j_gene: TRBJ2-3; d_gene: TRBD2; v_gene: TRBV20-1; abundance: few; CDR3nt: TGCAGTGCTAGAGGCGATAGACTAGCGGGAGGATGGAATACGCAGTATTTT; CDR3aa: CSARGDRLAGGWNTQYF
j_gene: TRBJ2-1; d_gene: NA; v_gene: TRBV13; abundance: NA; CDR3nt: TGTGCCAGCAGCTCGCCTCGAATTGAGCAGTTCTTC; CDR3aa: CASSSPRIEQFF
j_gene: TRBJ2-3; d_gene: NA; v_gene: TRBV28; abundance: many; CDR3nt: TGTGCCAGCGGGACCGGGGCCCCGGGTACGCAGTATTTT; CDR3aa: CASGTGAPGTQYF
j_gene: TRBJ2-2; d_gene: NA; v_gene: TRBV27; abundance: many; CDR3nt: TGTGCCAGCAGAGGGAGCGGGGAGCTGTTTTTT; CDR3aa: CASRGSGELFF
j_gene: TRBJ1-4; d_gene: NA; v_gene: TRBV5-1; abundance: few; CDR3nt: TGCGCCAGCGGAACCGGGACGAGGCCCGAAAAACTGTTTTTT; CDR3aa: CASGTGTRPEKLFF
j_gene: TRBJ1-5; d_gene: NA; v_gene: TRBV20-1; abundance: few; CDR3nt: TGCAGTGCTAGTACCAAGTCAGGGGCATATAGCAATCAGCCCCAGCATTTT; CDR3aa: CSASTKSGAYSNQPQHF
j_gene: TRBJ1-1; d_gene: NA; v_gene: TRBV5-1; abundance: few; CDR3nt: TGCGCCAGCAGCTCGGGTAGGGGGAGCACTGAAGCTTTCTTT; CDR3aa: CASSSGRGSTEAFF
j_gene: TRBJ2-1; d_gene: NA; v_gene: TRBV29-1; abundance: NA; CDR3nt: TGCAGCGTTGTGGCTCAGGGAGGCTACAATGAGCAGTTCTTC; CDR3aa: CSVVAQGGYNEQFF
j_gene: TRBJ1-4; d_gene: TRBD1; v_gene: TRBV4-2; abundance: few; CDR3nt: TGTGCCAGCAGCCAAGATGGTGGGACAGGCTTTGAAAAACTGTTTTTT; CDR3aa: CASSQDGGTGFEKLFF
j_gene: TRBJ1-1; d_gene: NA; v_gene: TRBV2; abundance: many; CDR3nt: TGTGCCAGACGCGAGGGGACACTGAACACTGAAGCTTTCTTT; CDR3aa: CARREGTLNTEAFF
j_gene: TRBJ2-7; d_gene: NA; v_gene: TRBV11-2; abundance: many; CDR3nt: TGTGCCAGCAGCTGGCCCGGGGACGCCTACGAGCAGTACTTC; CDR3aa: CASSWPGDAYEQYF
j_gene: TRBJ1-4; d_gene: NA; v_gene: TRBV20-1; abundance: many; CDR3nt: TGCAGTGCGACAGTTGGGAATGAAAAACTGTTTTTT; CDR3aa: CSATVGNEKLFF
j_gene: TRBJ2-5; d_gene: TRBD1; v_gene: TRBV7-7; abundance: many; CDR3nt: TGTGCTAGCAGCCATTCCGGGGGACAGGGAGAGACCCAGTACTTC; CDR3aa: CASSHSGGQGETQYF
j_gene: TRBJ2-5; d_gene: TRBD1; v_gene: TRBV4-2; abundance: NA; CDR3nt: TGTGCCAGCAGCCAAGCTGGGACAGGGGAAGAGACCCAGTACTTC; CDR3aa: CASSQAGTGEETQYF
j_gene: TRBJ1-2; d_gene: TRBD1; v_gene: TRBV12-3/TRBV12-4; abundance: many; CDR3nt: TGTGCCAGCAGTTTGTGGGGGACAGAGAACTATGGCTACACCTTC; CDR3aa: CASSLWGTENYGYTF
j_gene: TRBJ2-3; d_gene: NA; v_gene: TRBV11-2; abundance: many; CDR3nt: TGTGCCAGCAGCTTAGGTGCCTTCACAGATACGCAGTATTTT; CDR3aa: CASSLGAFTDTQYF